This T cell receptor beta chain was recovered during a study of cytomegalovirus exposure and HLA in healthy donors. The CDR3 runs 12 residues. V was shortened by 6 bases and J by 9 bases, with 13 bases between the two germline ends. Germline lookup yields CDR1 SNHLY and CDR2 FYNNEI. Study outcomes and limitations: Some V segments, TRBV6-2 and TRBV6-3 among them, were indistinguishable and were therefore excluded.

PCR amplification relied on 60 Vbeta primers (plus 13 Jbeta primers). Assay used: immunoSEQ multiplex PCR; TCRdb lists only in-frame clones, some missing. The sample includes 140,000 to 150,000 clones, approximately 81% of them seen just once. On this clone itself: Antigen: not known.

The gene calls are TRBV2 and TRBJ2-3; D remains ambiguous. This receptor was obtained from a boy aged 2 to 9 in good health and CMV-seronegative. The sample was PBMCs. This chain's CDR3 is CASSDPRRTQYF. The CDR3, as DNA: TGTGCCAGCAGCGACCCGCGGCGGACGCAGTATTTT.